Each of the 19 T cell receptor beta chains below was sequenced from the same sample in a study of shared clonotypes between healthy human individuals. Produced via immunoSEQ multiplex PCR; TCRdb's table is partial and in-frame only. Of about 1.5 million clones detected, approximately 98% appear once; the ten largest clones hold approximately 0.44%. Sequencing was carried out using naive CD4+ T cells sorted from blood. Regarding subset: CD45RA+ positively selected. The receptors here all came from a man aged 30 to 45 in good health.

This clone was seen a single time. V is TRBV5-1 and J is TRBJ1-4, with 8 bases lining up with TRBD1. The CDR3 sequence is 14 residues long. Germline V gives CDR1 SGHRS, CDR2 YFSETQ. V lost 0 bases, J lost 8 bases, and 3 bases stayed unmatched. The CDR3 DNA is TGCGCCAGCAGCTTGGCAGGGGGCGAGGAAAAACTGTTTTTT. Its protein is CASSLAGGEEKLFF. The full variable domain, completed using reference TRBV5-1 and TRBJ1-4, is KAGVTQTPRYLIKTRGQQVTLSCSPISGHRSVSWYQQTPGQGLQFLFEYFSETQRNKGNFPGRFSGRQFSNSRSEMNVSTLELGDSALYLCASSLAGGEEKLFFGSGTQLSVL.

J is TRBJ2-4 and V is TRBV5-1, with D perhaps TRBD1 (5 bases). Germline CDR1 and CDR2: SGHRS and YFSETQ. The CDR3 length is 14 residues. The V end was cut by 1 base, the J end by 7 bases, with 12 bases between. CDR3 sequence (DNA): TGCGCCAGCAGCTTGTCCAGGGCGGAGAACATTCAGTACTTC. Translating gives CASSLSRAENIQYF.

The chain is built from TRBV11-3 and TRBJ2-7; D call uncertain. CDR1 is SGHNT, CDR2 YENEEA, per germline. V gave up 5 bases and J gave up 4 bases, with 12 bases separating them. There are 13 residues in the CDR3. CDR3: CASSRAAAYEQYF. CDR3 DNA sequence: TGTGCCAGCAGCCGCGCGGCGGCTTACGAGCAGTACTTC.

The chain links TRBV10-3 to TRBJ2-7; D not certain. Trimming pared 6 bases from V and 2 bases from J, leaving 14 bases between. Germline-derived CDR1 and CDR2 are ENHRY and SYGVKD. CDR3 length: 14 amino acids. Here the CDR3 DNA reads TGTGCCATCAGGATTACAGCTAACGCCTACGAGCAGTACTTC. This encodes CAIRITANAYEQYF.

For this clone: Other DNA sequences from this sample encode an identical CDR3 as well. The V and J genes are TRBV2 and TRBJ1-2; D not certain. The CDR3 extends over 13 amino acids. V was shortened by 4 bases and J by 0 bases, with 6 bases between the two germline ends. CDR1 SNHLY and CDR2 FYNNEI come from the germline V gene. The CDR3 DNA sequence: TGTGCCAGCAGTGGGACGGCTAACTATGGCTACACCTTC. It specifies CASSGTANYGYTF. Looking up the rest from reference TRBV2 and TRBJ1-2 gives the full variable domain: EPEVTQTPSHQVTQMGQEVILRCVPISNHLYFYWYRQILGQKVEFLVSFYNNEISEKSEIFDDQFSVERPDGSNFTLKIRSTKLEDSAMYFCASSGTANYGYTFGSGTRLTVV.

V gene TRBV11-2 combines with J gene TRBJ1-1; perhaps TRBD1 as D (6 bases). The CDR3 is 13 residues long. Trimming took off 6 bases at V and 3 bases at J, with 11 bases between the two ends. Germline V gene data show CDR1 as SGHAT and CDR2 as FQNNGV. CDR3 sequence reads: CASRIKGDTEAFF. The CDR3, as DNA: TGTGCCAGCAGAATAAAGGGGGACACTGAAGCTTTCTTT.

The chain combines TRBV19 with TRBJ1-5; D uncertain. The germline V and J ends were trimmed by 10 bases and 2 bases, with 9 bases remaining between them. Germline V gene sequence: CDR1 LNHDA, CDR2 SQIVND (reference sequence). This CDR3 is built from 12 residues. CDR3 coding DNA: TGTGCCACGCAAAATCGCAATCAGCCCCAGCATTTT. Its translation is CATQNRNQPQHF.

This rearrangement joins TRBV19 to TRBJ2-7, with D unclear. The CDR3 totals 13 residues. CDR1 and CDR2 (germline): LNHDA, SQIVND (reference sequence). V was cut by 7 bases and J by 0 bases, with 10 bases left in between. CDR3 in amino acids: CASKDSSSYEQYF. The CDR3 DNA reads as TGTGCCAGTAAAGACTCGAGCTCCTACGAGCAGTACTTC.

The chain recombines TRBV7-2 with TRBJ2-7, with 8 bases lining up with TRBD1. The germline V gene encodes CDR1 SGHTA and CDR2 FQGNSA. The V segment lost 2 bases and the J segment 3 bases; nucleotides outside the gene matches: 6. The CDR3 is 15 amino acids. The CDR3 region is CASSLRDRPSYEQYF. Here the CDR3 DNA reads TGTGCCAGCAGCTTAAGGGACAGGCCGAGCTACGAGCAGTACTTC.

The rearrangement links TRBV5-1 to TRBJ2-5, with 7 bases aligning to TRBD2. After removal of 3 bases from V and 3 bases from J, the junction contained 5 bases not matched to a gene. This CDR3 is built from 14 residues. The germline CDR1 and CDR2 sequences are SGHRS and YFSETQ. CDR3 loop: CASSWEGAEETQYF. The CDR3 DNA reads as TGCGCCAGCAGCTGGGAGGGAGCGGAAGAGACCCAGTACTTC.

Turning to this clone: A junction end diverges from the germline sequence, so it may reflect a read error. The chain couples TRBV9 to TRBJ2-3, with D unresolved. Per germline, CDR1 SGDLS and CDR2 YYNGEE. The CDR3 consists of 13 residues. Here the CDR3 DNA reads TGTGCCAGCAACGTAGGGAACACAGATACGCAGTATTTT. Translation gives CASNVGNTDTQYF. Full variable domain (missing parts from reference TRBV9 and TRBJ2-3): DSGVTQTPKHLITATGQRVTLRCSPRSGDLSVYWYQQSLDQGLQFLIQYYNGEERAKGNILERFSAQQFPDLHSELNLSSLELGDSALYFCASNVGNTDTQYFGPGTRLTVL.

V gene TRBV7-9 combines with J gene TRBJ1-1; D gene unclear. Trimming shortened V by 5 bases and J by 5 bases, and 21 bases separated the two germline ends. Germline loops: CDR1 SEHNR, CDR2 FQNEAQ (reference sequence). The CDR3 is 16 amino acids. The CDR3 DNA is TGTGCCAGCAGCCCCCGGATTTCCCTGGCGACAACTGAAGCTTTCTTT. It encodes CASSPRISLATTEAFF.

The rearrangement links TRBV30 to TRBJ2-2; 9 nucleotides agree with TRBD2. Germline trimming cut 2 bases from V and 6 bases from J; bases unmatched to any gene: 4. Germline V gene lookup returns CDR1 GTSNPN and CDR2 SVGIG (reference sequence). CDR3 length: 14 amino acids. The CDR3 protein is CAWSYLAGAGELFF. CDR3 DNA sequence: TGTGCCTGGAGTTACTTAGCGGGAGCCGGGGAGCTGTTTTTT. The full variable domain, rest sourced from reference TRBV30 and TRBJ2-2, is SQTIHQWPATLVQPVGSPLSLECTVEGTSNPNLYWYRQAAGRGLQLLFYSVGIGQISSEVPQNLSASRPQDRQFILSSKKLLLSDSGFYLCAWSYLAGAGELFFGEGSRLTVL.

This clone was seen once. The chain uses TRBV2 and TRBJ1-1; possible D gene TRBD1, 6 bases. Germline loops: CDR1 SNHLY, CDR2 FYNNEI. V was pared by 6 bases and J by 5 bases, with 13 bases between. CDR3 length: 13 residues. The CDR3 loop reads CASSTGKWTEAFF. The DNA of the CDR3 is TGTGCCAGCAGCACAGGGAAGTGGACTGAAGCTTTCTTT.

This chain connects TRBV9 to TRBJ2-2, with D maybe TRBD1 (5 bases). CDR1 and CDR2 (germline): SGDLS, YYNGEE. Deletions cut 3 bases from V and 0 bases from J, with 12 bases between. The CDR3 is 16 amino acids. The CDR3 loop reads CASSETGFPNTGELFF. The DNA for the CDR3 is TGTGCCAGCAGCGAAACAGGTTTCCCGAACACCGGGGAGCTGTTTTTT.

The rearrangement joins TRBV11-2 to TRBJ2-7; TRBD1 might be the D (6 bases). The CDR3 totals 12 residues. The ends were cut back, 6 bases at V and 4 bases at J, with 10 bases in the middle. Germline V gene data show CDR1 as SGHAT and CDR2 as FQNNGV. The chain's CDR3 is CASRSGVYEQYF. The CDR3 nucleotides read TGTGCCAGCAGGTCAGGGGTTTACGAGCAGTACTTC.

CDR3 region: CASSPGPTGQPQHF. For the CDR3, the DNA is TGTGCCAGCAGTCCTGGACCTACAGGTCAGCCCCAGCATTTT. This chain connects TRBV6-5 to TRBJ1-5, with D tentatively TRBD1 (5 bases). Germline lookup yields CDR1 MNHEY and CDR2 SVGAGI. The V end was cut by 5 bases, the J end by 6 bases, with 14 bases between. The CDR3 sequence is 14 residues long.

This clone was detected once. The chain carries TRBV10-3 and TRBJ2-1; 8 nucleotides line up with TRBD2. This CDR3 comprises 15 residues. CDR1 is ENHRY and CDR2 is SYGVKD in the germline V gene. The J segment lost 9 bases and the V segment lost 5 bases, leaving 12 bases of the junction unmatched. CDR3 in amino acids: CAISNPGRGIGEQFF. DNA for the CDR3: TGTGCCATCAGTAACCCCGGGAGGGGGATTGGTGAGCAGTTCTTC.

To note about this clone: A junction end diverges from the germline sequence, so it may reflect a read error. The V and J genes are TRBV28 and TRBJ1-2, with D hard to call. The CDR3 has 14 amino acids. Germline lookup yields CDR1 MDHEN and CDR2 SYDVKM. CDR3 sequence (DNA): TGTGCCAGCAGCTTATTTGTCGGAGGAAGTGGCTACACCTTC. As protein: CASSLFVGGSGYTF.